The source of this TCR beta chain is a study of Ad26.COV2.S vaccination and SARS-CoV-2 variants (dated by TCRdb to the early 2020s). Concerning the study at large: Donors in the vaccine arm were drawn from COV1001, a multicentre, randomized, double-blind, placebo-controlled phase I-IIa trial testing Ad26.COV2.S in healthy adults. Throughout the experiments and outcome assessment, investigators stayed blinded to trial group allocation. Participants in the trial were split at random into five groups of five each, receiving low-dose or high-dose Ad26.COV2.S once or twice, or else placebo on both occasions. TCRbeta repertoire sequencing served as the tool for gauging how specific and how broad the SARS-CoV-2-reactive T cell receptors were following Ad26.COV2.S vaccination. Dosing of Ad26.COV2.S was intramuscular, at either 5x10^10 or 1x10^11 viral particles, delivered as one shot or as two shots spaced 56 days apart. A total of roughly 30 samples were included in the TCR-sequenced set, comprising roughly 19 Ad26.COV2.S vaccine recipients, 5 placebo recipients and 8 SARS-CoV-2 convalescent individuals.

According to the study, the label for this sample's treatment or condition signals: around 19 received Ad26.COV2.S at low or high dose, single or two shots; 5 received placebo; per-sample allocation not given. Repertoires of vaccine and placebo recipients were sequenced from samples collected on day 63 after the first injection. In Cohort 1b, 25 to 30 adults aged 18-55 years were enrolled at a single site in Boston, USA, between 29 July and 7 August 2020. Ad26.COV2.S consisted of a replication-incompetent adenovirus type 26 vector by which a prefusion-stabilized SARS-CoV-2 spike protein from the original Wuhan strain was expressed. TCRbeta CDR3 regions were sequenced with the immunoSEQ Assay. After extraction, genomic DNA underwent amplification by bias-controlled multiplex PCR, followed by high-throughput sequencing. On the study's bioinformatics: To quantify the absolute abundance of every unique TCRbeta CDR3 region, sequences were collapsed and filtered. T cell fraction was estimated by normalization of TCRbeta template counts to usable DNA, with usable DNA being measured through amplification of reference genes present in all nucleated cells. Repertoire TCRs were annotated as SARS-CoV-2-specific when V gene, CDR3 amino acid sequence and J gene were exactly matched to a known reactive TCR set. The reference SARS-CoV-2 TCR set was obtained from MIRA and was filtered for enrichment in COVID-19-positive ImmuneCODE repertoires, whereby public or cross-reactive TCRs were removed. Using the MIRA antigens, annotated TCRs were further analysed by specific ORF or by position within an ORF. Breadth was defined as the number of annotated unique rearrangements divided by the total number of unique productive rearrangements, and depth was defined as the summed frequency of the annotated unique rearrangements. Two-sided Wilcoxon rank-sum tests were used to compare TCR breadth between groups. TCRdb carries this immuneACCESS record with in-frame sequences only. Its versions omit some clonotypes, under half of them owing to an unresolved V gene in the studies checked, with the rest unexplained. V, J and clone size reflect that table, while D and trimming were determined from the DNA. Within this sample are roughly 350,000 clones, with around 89% of them counted one time only. The top ten clones comprise around 4.5% of the sample.

In regard to this clone: The antigen this receptor binds is unknown. No much larger clone exists at a distance of one base, and base qualities are not known.

Overall results and qualifications from the work: Substantial breadth of spike-specific CD8+ and CD4+ T cell responses was reported after vaccination. The study was not powered for comparison of responses between vaccine doses or regimens. Non-spike TCR breadth was comparable between vaccine and placebo recipients, consistent with the vaccine containing only spike. It was noted by the authors that total T cell responses may have been underestimated by the TCR breadth and depth analyses. Higher spike-specific TCR breadth was observed in Ad26.COV2.S recipients than in placebo recipients (P = 0.0014).

The sample was peripheral blood, taken in a trial of Ad26.COV2.S vaccine versus placebo. This clonotype originated in a person between 18 and 59 years old who received the Ad26.COV2.S COVID-19 vaccine or a placebo.

The nucleotides are TGTGCCAGCAGCTCAAAGGGGATAACAGGGGCACGGGACTATGGCTACACCTTC. This yields the protein CASSSKGITGARDYGYTF. The chain is made from TRBV13 and TRBJ1-2, with 7 middle bases fitting TRBD1. Germline trimming: 4 bases from V, 3 bases from J; junction bases outside gene matches: 17. From a lookup of the germline V gene (reference sequence), CDR1 and CDR2 are PRHDT and FYEKMQ. CDR3 length: 18 amino acids, cysteine to phenylalanine. Only the CDR3 region is kept as DNA, spanning 54 bases read in frame from base 1.